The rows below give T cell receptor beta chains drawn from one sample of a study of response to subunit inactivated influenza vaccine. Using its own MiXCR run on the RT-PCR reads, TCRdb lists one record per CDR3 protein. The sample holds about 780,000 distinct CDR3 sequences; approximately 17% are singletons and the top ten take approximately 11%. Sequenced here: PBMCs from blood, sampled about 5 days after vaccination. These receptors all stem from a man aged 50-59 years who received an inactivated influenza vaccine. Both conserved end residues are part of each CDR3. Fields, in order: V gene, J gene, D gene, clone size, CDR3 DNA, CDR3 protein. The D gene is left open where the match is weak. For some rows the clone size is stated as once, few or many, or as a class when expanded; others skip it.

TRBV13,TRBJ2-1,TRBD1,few,TGTGCCAGCAGCTTAGGGTATGGGACAGGGAAAAATGAGCAGTTCTTC,CASSLGYGTGKNEQFF
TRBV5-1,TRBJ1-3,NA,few,TGCGCCAGCAGCTTGGGTCCAGGGAACTCTGGAAACACCATATATTTT,CASSLGPGNSGNTIYF
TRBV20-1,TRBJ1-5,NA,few,TGCAGTGCTCGAGACAGTCTCAATCAGCCCCAGCATTTT,CSARDSLNQPQHF
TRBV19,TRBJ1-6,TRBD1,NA,TGTGCCAGTTCGAGGGGGCAGCAATCACCCCTCCACTTT,CASSRGQQSPLHF
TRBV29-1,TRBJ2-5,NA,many,TGCAGCGTTGATTCCGGGAGAGGAGAGACCCAGTACTTC,CSVDSGRGETQYF
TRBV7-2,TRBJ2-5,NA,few,TGTGCCAGCAGCGGAGGGACGGTCCGGGAGACCCAGTACTTC,CASSGGTVRETQYF
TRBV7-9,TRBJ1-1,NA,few,TGTGCCAGCAGCGCTCTTCAGAGGACTGAAGCTTTCTTT,CASSALQRTEAFF
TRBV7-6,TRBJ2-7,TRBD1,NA,TGTGCCAGCAGCACGACCGGGACAGGAGGCGAGCAGTACTTC,CASSTTGTGGEQYF
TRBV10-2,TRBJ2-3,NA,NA,TGCGCCAGCAGTGAGTCGACTAGTTGGACAGAGGGCGCGAGCACAGATACGCAGTATTTT,CASSESTSWTEGASTDTQYF
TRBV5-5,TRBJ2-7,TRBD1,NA,TGTGCCAGCAGCTTGGCGACAGGGGGCAGCGAGCAGTACTTC,CASSLATGGSEQYF